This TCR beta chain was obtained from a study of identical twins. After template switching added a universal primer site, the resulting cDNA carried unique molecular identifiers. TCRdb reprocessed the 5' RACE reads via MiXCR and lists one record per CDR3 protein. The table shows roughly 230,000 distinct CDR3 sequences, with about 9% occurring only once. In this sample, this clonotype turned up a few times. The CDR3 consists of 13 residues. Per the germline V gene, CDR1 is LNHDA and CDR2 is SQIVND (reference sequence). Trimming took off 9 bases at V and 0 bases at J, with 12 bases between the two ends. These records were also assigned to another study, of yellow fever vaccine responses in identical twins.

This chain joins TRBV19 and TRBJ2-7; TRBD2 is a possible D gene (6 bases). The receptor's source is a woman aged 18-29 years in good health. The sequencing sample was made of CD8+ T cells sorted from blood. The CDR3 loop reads CASRKRASYEQYF. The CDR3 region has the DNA TGTGCCAGCCGAAAGCGGGCCTCCTACGAGCAGTACTTC.